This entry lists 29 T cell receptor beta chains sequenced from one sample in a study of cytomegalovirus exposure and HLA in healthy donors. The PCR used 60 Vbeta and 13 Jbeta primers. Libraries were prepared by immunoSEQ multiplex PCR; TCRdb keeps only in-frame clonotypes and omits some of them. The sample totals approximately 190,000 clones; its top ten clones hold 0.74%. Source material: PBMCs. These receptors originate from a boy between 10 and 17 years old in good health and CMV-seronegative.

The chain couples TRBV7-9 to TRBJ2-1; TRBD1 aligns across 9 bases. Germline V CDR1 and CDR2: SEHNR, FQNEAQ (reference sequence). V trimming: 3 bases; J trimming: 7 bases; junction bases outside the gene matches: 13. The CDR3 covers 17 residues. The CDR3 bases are TGTGCCAGCAGCTTTACGTACAGGACAGGGGTTTCGAATGAGCAGTTCTTC. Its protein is CASSFTYRTGVSNEQFF. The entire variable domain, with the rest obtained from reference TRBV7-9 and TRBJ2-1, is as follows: DTGVSQNPRHKITKRGQNVTFRCDPISEHNRLYWYRQTLGQGPEFLTYFQNEAQLEKSRLLSDRFSAERPKGSFSTLEIQRTEQGDSAMYLCASSFTYRTGVSNEQFFGPGTRLTVL.

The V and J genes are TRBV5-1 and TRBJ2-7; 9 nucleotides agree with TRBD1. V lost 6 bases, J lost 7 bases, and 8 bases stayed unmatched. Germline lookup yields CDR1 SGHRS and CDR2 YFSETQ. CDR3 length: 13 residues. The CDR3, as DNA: TGCGCCAGCATGGAACAGGGGGCGGTTGAGCAGTACTTC. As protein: CASMEQGAVEQYF.

CDR3 sequence (DNA): TGTGCCAGCAGCGCCGGACTAGCGGGAGGAGGGTACGAGCAGTACTTC. Its translation: CASSAGLAGGGYEQYF. The V and J genes are TRBV2 and TRBJ2-7; 14 nucleotides line up with TRBD2. CDR1 and CDR2 (germline): SNHLY, FYNNEI. The CDR3 loop spans 16 amino acids. The V gene end was trimmed by 6 bases and the J gene end by 4 bases; junction bases not matched to a gene: 8.

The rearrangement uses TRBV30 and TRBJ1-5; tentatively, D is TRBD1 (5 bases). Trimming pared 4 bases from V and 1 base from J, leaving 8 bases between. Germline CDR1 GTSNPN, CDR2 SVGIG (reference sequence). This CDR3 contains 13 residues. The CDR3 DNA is TGTGCCTGGACAGGGAAGAGCAATCAGCCCCAGCATTTT. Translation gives CAWTGKSNQPQHF.

The CDR3 coding sequence is TGCGCCAGCAGCCAAGTGGGGCCGGGGGGGACCTACGAGCAGTACTTC. It specifies CASSQVGPGGTYEQYF. The V and J genes are TRBV4-3 and TRBJ2-7; TRBD2 matches 8 bases. J gave up 2 bases and V 1 base, and 7 bases lay outside the gene matches. This CDR3 is 16 amino acids long. The germline V gene encodes CDR1 LGHNA and CDR2 YSLEER.

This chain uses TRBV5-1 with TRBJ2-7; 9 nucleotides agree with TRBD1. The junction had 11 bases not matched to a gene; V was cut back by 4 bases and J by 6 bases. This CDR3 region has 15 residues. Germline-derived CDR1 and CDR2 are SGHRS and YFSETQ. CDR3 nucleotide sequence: TGCGCCAGCAGCCCTATGGTGGGACAGGGTGGCGAGCAGTACTTC. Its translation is CASSPMVGQGGEQYF.

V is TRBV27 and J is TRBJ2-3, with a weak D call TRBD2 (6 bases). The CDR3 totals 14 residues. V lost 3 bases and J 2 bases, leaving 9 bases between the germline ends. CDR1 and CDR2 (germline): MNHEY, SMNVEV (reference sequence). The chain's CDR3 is CASSFGDFTDTQYF. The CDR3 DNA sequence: TGTGCCAGCAGTTTTGGGGACTTCACAGATACGCAGTATTTT.

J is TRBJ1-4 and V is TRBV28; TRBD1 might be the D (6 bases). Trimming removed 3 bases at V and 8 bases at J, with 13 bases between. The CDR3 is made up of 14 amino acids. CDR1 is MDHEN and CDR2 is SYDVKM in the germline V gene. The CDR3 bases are TGTGCCAGCAGTTTGCAGGGGCCTGGGGAAAAACTGTTTTTT. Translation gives CASSLQGPGEKLFF.

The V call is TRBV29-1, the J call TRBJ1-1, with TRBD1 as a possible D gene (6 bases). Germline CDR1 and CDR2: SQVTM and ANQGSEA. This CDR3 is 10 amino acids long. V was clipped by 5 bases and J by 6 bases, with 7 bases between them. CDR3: CSVSGAEAFF. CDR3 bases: TGCAGCGTTTCAGGGGCTGAAGCTTTCTTT. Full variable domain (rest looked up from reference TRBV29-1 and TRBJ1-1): SAVISQKPSRDICQRGTSLTIQCQVDSQVTMMFWYRQQPGQSLTLIATANQGSEATYESGFVIDKFPISRPNLTFSTLTVSNMSPEDSSIYLCSVSGAEAFFGQGTRLTVV.

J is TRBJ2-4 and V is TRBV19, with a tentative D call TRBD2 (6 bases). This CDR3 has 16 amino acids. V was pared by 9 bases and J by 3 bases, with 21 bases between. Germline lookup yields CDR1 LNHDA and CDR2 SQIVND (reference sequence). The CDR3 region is CASSLGGKGGKNIQYF. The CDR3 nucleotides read TGTGCCAGCTCATTGGGGGGTAAAGGAGGCAAAAACATTCAGTACTTC.

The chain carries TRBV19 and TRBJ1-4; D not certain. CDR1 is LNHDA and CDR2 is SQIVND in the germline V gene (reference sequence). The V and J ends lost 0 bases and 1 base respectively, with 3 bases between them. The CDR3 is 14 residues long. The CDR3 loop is CASSIERTNEKLFF. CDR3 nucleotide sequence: TGTGCCAGTAGTATAGAGCGAACTAATGAAAAACTGTTTTTT. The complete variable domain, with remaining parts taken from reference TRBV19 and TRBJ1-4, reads DGGITQSPKYLFRKEGQNVTLSCEQNLNHDAMYWYRQDPGQGLRLIYYSQIVNDFQKGDIAEGYSVSREKKESFPLTVTSAQKNPTAFYLCASSIERTNEKLFFGSGTQLSVL.

The CDR3 spells CASSGNRGPDEYGYTF. CDR3 bases: TGTGCCAGCAGTGGGAATCGAGGGCCGGACGAGTATGGCTACACCTTC. The chain joins TRBV25-1 to TRBJ1-2; D gene ambiguous. This CDR3 has 16 residues. Trimming stripped 4 bases from V and 5 bases from J, with 20 bases between. From germline, CDR1 is MGHDK and CDR2 SYGVNS.

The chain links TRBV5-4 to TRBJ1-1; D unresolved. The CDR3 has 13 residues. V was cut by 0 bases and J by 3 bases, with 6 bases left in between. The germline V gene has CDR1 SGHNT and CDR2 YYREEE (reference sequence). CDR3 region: CASSLAGDTEAFF. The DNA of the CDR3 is TGTGCCAGCAGCTTGGCCGGGGACACTGAAGCTTTCTTT.

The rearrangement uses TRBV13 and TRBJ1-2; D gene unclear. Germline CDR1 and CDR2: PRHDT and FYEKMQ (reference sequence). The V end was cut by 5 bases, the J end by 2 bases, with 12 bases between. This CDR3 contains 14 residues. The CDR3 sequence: CASSPRTGNYGYTF. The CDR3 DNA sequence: TGTGCCAGCAGCCCCCGGACGGGAAACTATGGCTACACCTTC.

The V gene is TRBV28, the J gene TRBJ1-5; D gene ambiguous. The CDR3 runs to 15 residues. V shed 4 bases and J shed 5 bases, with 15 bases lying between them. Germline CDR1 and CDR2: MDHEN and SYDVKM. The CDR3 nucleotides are TGTGCCAGCAGTTCGGTTGGCGGATTTCATCAGCCCCAGCATTTT. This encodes CASSSVGGFHQPQHF. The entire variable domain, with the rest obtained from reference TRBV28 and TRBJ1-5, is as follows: DVKVTQSSRYLVKRTGEKVFLECVQDMDHENMFWYRQDPGLGLRLIYFSYDVKMKEKGDIPEGYSVSREKKERFSLILESASTNQTSMYLCASSSVGGFHQPQHFGDGTRLSIL.

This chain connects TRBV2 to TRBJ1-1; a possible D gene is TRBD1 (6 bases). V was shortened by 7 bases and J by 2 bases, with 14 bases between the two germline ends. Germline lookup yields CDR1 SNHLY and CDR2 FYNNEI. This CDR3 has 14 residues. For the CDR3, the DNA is TGTGCCAGCATGCCCGCGGGGGGCAACACTGAAGCTTTCTTT. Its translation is CASMPAGGNTEAFF.

CDR3 in DNA: TGTGCCAGCAGTTCAAGACAGGGAAAGGATGAAGCTTTCTTT. It translates to CASSSRQGKDEAFF. The chain recombines TRBV6-5 with TRBJ1-1, with 7 bases aligning to TRBD1. There are 14 residues in the CDR3. With 4 bases clipped from V and 7 bases from J, the junction kept 9 bases outside the gene matches. Germline V gene sequence: CDR1 MNHEY, CDR2 SVGAGI.

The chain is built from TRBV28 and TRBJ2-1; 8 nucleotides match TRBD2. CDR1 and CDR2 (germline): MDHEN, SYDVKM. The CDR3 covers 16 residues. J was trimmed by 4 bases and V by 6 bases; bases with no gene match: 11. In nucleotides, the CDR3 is TGTGCCAGCAGCCCCGGGGGGGCCGCCAAATACAATGAGCAGTTCTTC. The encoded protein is CASSPGGAAKYNEQFF.

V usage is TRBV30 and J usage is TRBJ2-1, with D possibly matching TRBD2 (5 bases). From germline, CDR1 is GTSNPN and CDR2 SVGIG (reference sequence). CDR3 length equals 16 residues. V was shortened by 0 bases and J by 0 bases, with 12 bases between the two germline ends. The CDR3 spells CAWSVRGLASYNEQFF. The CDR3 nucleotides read TGTGCCTGGAGTGTAAGAGGTCTAGCCTCCTACAATGAGCAGTTCTTC.

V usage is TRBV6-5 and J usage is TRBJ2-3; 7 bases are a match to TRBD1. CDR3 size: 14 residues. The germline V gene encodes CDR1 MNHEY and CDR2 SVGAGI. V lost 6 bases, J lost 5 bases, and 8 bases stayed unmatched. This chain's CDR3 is CASSLSSGGDTQYF. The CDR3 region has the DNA TGTGCCAGCAGCCTTAGCTCAGGGGGAGATACGCAGTATTTT.

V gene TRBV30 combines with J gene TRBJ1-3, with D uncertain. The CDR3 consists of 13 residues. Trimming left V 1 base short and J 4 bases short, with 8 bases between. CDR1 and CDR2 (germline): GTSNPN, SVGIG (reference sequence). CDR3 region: CAWSGHGGNTIYF. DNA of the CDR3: TGTGCCTGGAGTGGACATGGGGGAAACACCATATATTTT.

The CDR3 region is CASSPSGETQYF. The DNA of the CDR3 is TGTGCCAGCTCCCCGAGCGGAGAGACCCAGTACTTC. The V call is TRBV5-4, the J call TRBJ2-5; D perhaps matches TRBD2 (5 bases). CDR3 length: 12 residues. Looked up from germline, CDR1 is SGHNT and CDR2 is YYREEE (reference sequence). Trimming took 7 bases from V and 4 from J, leaving 11 bases between them.

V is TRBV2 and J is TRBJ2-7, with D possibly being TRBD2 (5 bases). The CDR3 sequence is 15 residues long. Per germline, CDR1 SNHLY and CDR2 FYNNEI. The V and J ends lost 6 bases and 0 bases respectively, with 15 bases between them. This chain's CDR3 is CASRGVTYGSYEQYF. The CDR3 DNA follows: TGTGCCAGCAGGGGAGTGACATACGGCTCCTACGAGCAGTACTTC.

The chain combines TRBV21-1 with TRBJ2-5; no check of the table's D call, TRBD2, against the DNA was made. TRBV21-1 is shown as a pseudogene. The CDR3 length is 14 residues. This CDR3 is CASSPGLGQETQYF. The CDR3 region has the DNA TGTGCCAGCAGCCCAGGACTAGGTCAAGAGACCCAGTACTTC.

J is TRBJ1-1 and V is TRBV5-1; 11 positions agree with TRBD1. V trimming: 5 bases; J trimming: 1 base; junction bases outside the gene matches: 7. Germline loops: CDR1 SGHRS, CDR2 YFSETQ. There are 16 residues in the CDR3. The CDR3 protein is CASRAGTGGTNTEAFF. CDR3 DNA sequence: TGCGCCAGCAGGGCCGGGACAGGGGGGACGAACACTGAAGCTTTCTTT. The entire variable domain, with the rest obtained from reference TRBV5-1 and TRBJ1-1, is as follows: KAGVTQTPRYLIKTRGQQVTLSCSPISGHRSVSWYQQTPGQGLQFLFEYFSETQRNKGNFPGRFSGRQFSNSRSEMNVSTLELGDSALYLCASRAGTGGTNTEAFFGQGTRLTVV.

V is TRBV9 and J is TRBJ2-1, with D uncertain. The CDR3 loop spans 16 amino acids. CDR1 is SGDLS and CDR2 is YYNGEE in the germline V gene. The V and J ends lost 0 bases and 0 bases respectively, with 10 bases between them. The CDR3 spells CASSVGVAGSYNEQFF. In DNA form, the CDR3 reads TGTGCCAGCAGCGTAGGAGTCGCTGGCTCCTACAATGAGCAGTTCTTC.

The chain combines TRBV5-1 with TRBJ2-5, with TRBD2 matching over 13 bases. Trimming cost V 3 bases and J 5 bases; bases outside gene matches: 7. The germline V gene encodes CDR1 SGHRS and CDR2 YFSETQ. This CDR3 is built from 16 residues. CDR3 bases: TGCGCCAGCAGCTCCGGACTAGCGGGGGAGGGGGAGACCCAGTACTTC. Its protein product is CASSSGLAGEGETQYF.

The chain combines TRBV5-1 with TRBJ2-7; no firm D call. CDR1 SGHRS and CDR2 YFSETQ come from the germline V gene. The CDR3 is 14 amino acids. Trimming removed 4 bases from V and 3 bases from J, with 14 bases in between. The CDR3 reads CASSLFGANYEQYF. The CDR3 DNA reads TGCGCCAGCAGCCTTTTTGGAGCCAACTACGAGCAGTACTTC.

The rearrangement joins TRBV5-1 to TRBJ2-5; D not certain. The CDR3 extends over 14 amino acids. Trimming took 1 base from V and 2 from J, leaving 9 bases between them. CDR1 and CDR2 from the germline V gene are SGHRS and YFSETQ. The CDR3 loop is CASSLLGRQETQYF. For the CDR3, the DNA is TGCGCCAGCAGCTTGTTGGGCAGACAAGAGACCCAGTACTTC.